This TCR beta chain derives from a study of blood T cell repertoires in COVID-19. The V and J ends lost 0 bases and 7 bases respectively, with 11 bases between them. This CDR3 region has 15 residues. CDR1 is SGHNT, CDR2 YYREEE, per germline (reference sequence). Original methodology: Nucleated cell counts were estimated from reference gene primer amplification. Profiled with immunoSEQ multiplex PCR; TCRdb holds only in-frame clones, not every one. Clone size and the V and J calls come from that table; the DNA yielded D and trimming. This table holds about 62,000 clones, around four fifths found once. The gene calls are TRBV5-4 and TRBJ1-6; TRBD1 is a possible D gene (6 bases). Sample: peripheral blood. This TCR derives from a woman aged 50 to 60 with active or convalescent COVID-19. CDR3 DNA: TGTGCCAGCAGCTTGGCCGGGGGGCTGAATTCACCCCTCCACTTT. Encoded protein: CASSLAGGLNSPLHF.